This TCR beta chain was sequenced for a study of CD8+ T cells in alopecia areata. V shed 3 bases and J 6 bases; nucleotides not matched to a gene: 8. Germline V gene lookup returns CDR1 GTSNPN and CDR2 SVGIG (reference sequence). The CDR3 extends over 15 amino acids. Study-level results: It was less clear whether patients shared TCRs than it was in mice, possibly because of HLA. Sequenced scalp T cells also include alphabeta T cells resident in normal skin. More clonal than normal scalp was lesional scalp, particularly alopecia totalis/universalis.

PBMCs, the starting material, were the source of sorted CD4+ and CD8+ T cells. RNA was extracted and reverse transcribed into cDNA as the sequencing template. Sequenced by immunoSEQ multiplex PCR; TCRdb stores in-frame clones only, minus some. Here the sample spans 95,000 to 120,000 clones, almost 60% being singletons. Points on this clone: What it binds is not known.

The specimen was CD8+ T cells sorted from blood. This sequence originates from a human donor in good health. V is TRBV30 and J is TRBJ1-4; 9 bases line up with TRBD1. In DNA form, the CDR3 reads TGTGCCTGGAGCCATTTGACAGGGGGAGATGAAAAACTGTTTTTT. As protein: CAWSHLTGGDEKLFF.